The 20 T cell receptor beta chains presented below share a single source sample, sequenced in a study of early T cells in non-severe SARS-CoV-2 infection. TCRdb processed the 5' RACE reads anew with MiXCR; each CDR3 protein has one entry. The table records tens of thousands of distinct CDR3 sequences, 8% to 9% of them present only once. The sequenced sample was whole blood. The receptors derive from an adult who was a healthcare worker with PCR-confirmed SARS-CoV-2 infection or an uninfected control (not recorded which).

The chain recombines TRBV9 with TRBJ2-1; 8 positions match TRBD2. This CDR3 comprises 15 residues. V shed 1 base, J shed 4 bases, and the junction held 4 bases outside the gene matches. CDR1 is SGDLS and CDR2 is YYNGEE in the germline V gene. The CDR3 DNA is TGTGCCAGCAGCGTACGGGAGGGATATTACAATGAGCAGTTCTTC. Its translation: CASSVREGYYNEQFF.

This clonotype appeared a few times. V usage is TRBV10-3 and J usage is TRBJ2-3; D is possibly TRBD1 (7 bases). This CDR3 is 15 amino acids long. V was shortened by 6 bases and J by 2 bases, with 15 bases between the two germline ends. Germline CDR1 reads ENHRY; CDR2 reads SYGVKD. CDR3 sequence (DNA): TGTGCCATCAGCTTACGCGGGACAGTCACAGATACGCAGTATTTT. This translates into CAISLRGTVTDTQYF.

This clonotype was recorded at least ten times. This chain connects TRBV9 to TRBJ2-3, with D maybe TRBD1 (5 bases). The CDR3 length is 14 residues. The V end lost 4 bases, the J end lost 3 bases, and 12 bases lay between the germline ends. Looked up from germline, CDR1 is SGDLS and CDR2 is YYNGEE. DNA for the CDR3: TGTGCCAGCAGCTTAGGGGCAATAACAGATACGCAGTATTTT. Protein product: CASSLGAITDTQYF.

This clonotype was seen ten or more times. The V call is TRBV29-1, the J call TRBJ2-1, with a tentative D call TRBD2 (5 bases). The V and J ends lost 1 base and 3 bases respectively, with 13 bases between them. CDR1 is SQVTM and CDR2 is ANQGSEA in the germline V gene. The CDR3 length is 15 residues. This CDR3 is CSVEGLAGRYNEQFF. Here the CDR3 DNA reads TGCAGCGTTGAAGGTCTGGCGGGTCGCTACAATGAGCAGTTCTTC.

In its sample, this clonotype was seen many times. The chain links TRBV6-5 to TRBJ2-1; D is undetermined. The CDR3 loop spans 16 amino acids. Trimming left V 0 bases short and J 5 bases short, with 14 bases between. Germline V CDR1 and CDR2: MNHEY, SVGAGI. The CDR3 here is CASSYSIGQVHNEQFF. The DNA for the CDR3 is TGTGCCAGCAGTTACTCGATTGGGCAGGTCCACAATGAGCAGTTCTTC.

This rearrangement joins TRBV12-3 or TRBV12-4 to TRBJ2-6; a weak D match, TRBD2 (5 bases). The ends were cut back, 9 bases at V and 0 bases at J, with 12 bases in the middle. The CDR3 consists of 15 residues. CDR3 protein: CASPPGISGANVLTF. The DNA for the CDR3 is TGTGCCAGTCCTCCCGGGATCTCTGGGGCCAACGTCCTGACTTTC.

This clonotype was counted ten times or more. The chain is built from TRBV28 and TRBJ1-5, with a weak D call TRBD1 (5 bases). Germline loops: CDR1 MDHEN, CDR2 SYDVKM. The CDR3 is made up of 14 amino acids. The V and J ends lost 7 bases and 5 bases respectively, with 15 bases between them. The DNA for the CDR3 is TGTGCCAGCACCCCAGGGTTCAGTTATCAGCCCCAGCATTTT. Its translation: CASTPGFSYQPQHF. The complete variable domain, with remaining parts taken from reference TRBV28 and TRBJ1-5, reads DVKVTQSSRYLVKRTGEKVFLECVQDMDHENMFWYRQDPGLGLRLIYFSYDVKMKEKGDIPEGYSVSREKKERFSLILESASTNQTSMYLCASTPGFSYQPQHFGDGTRLSIL.

In its sample, this clonotype was seen many times. The chain employs TRBV7-3 and TRBJ2-1; D is possibly TRBD2 (7 bases). This CDR3 is built from 14 residues. V dropped 5 bases and J dropped 5 bases, with 13 bases sitting between them. The germline V gene has CDR1 SGHTA and CDR2 FQGTGA. The CDR3 nucleotides read TGTGCCAGCAGCCTAGGGGGAGGGGACAATGAGCAGTTCTTC. Translated: CASSLGGGDNEQFF.

This clonotype was counted at least ten times. The chain links TRBV11-2 to TRBJ1-1; no reliable D call. The CDR3 consists of 13 residues. CDR1 is SGHAT and CDR2 is FQNNGV in the germline V gene. Trimming took 2 bases from V and 4 from J, leaving 8 bases between them. Written as DNA, the CDR3 is TGTGCCAGCAGCTTATCGACGGGCACTGAAGCTTTCTTT. Protein sequence: CASSLSTGTEAFF.

This clonotype was found many times. V and J are TRBV9 and TRBJ1-2; D unresolved. From germline, CDR1 is SGDLS and CDR2 YYNGEE. The CDR3 contains 14 residues. The V end was cut by 0 bases, the J end by 7 bases, with 13 bases between. CDR3: CASSVGGSGRGYTF. DNA for the CDR3: TGTGCCAGCAGCGTAGGAGGGTCTGGTCGTGGCTACACCTTC.

The table lists this clonotype with a few counts. V usage is TRBV2 and J usage is TRBJ1-2; D is possibly TRBD1 (6 bases). Trimming pared 7 bases from V and 7 bases from J, leaving 13 bases between. The length of the CDR3 is 12 residues. Germline CDR1 reads SNHLY; CDR2 reads FYNNEI. The CDR3: CASTEGEGGYTF. CDR3 nucleotide sequence: TGTGCCAGCACGGAGGGGGAAGGTGGCTACACCTTC.

The chain joins TRBV28 to TRBJ2-5; tentatively, D is TRBD1 (6 bases). The CDR3 is made up of 13 amino acids. In germline, CDR1 is MDHEN, CDR2 SYDVKM. V lost 7 bases and J lost 7, with 16 bases in between. The DNA of the CDR3 is TGTGCCAGCATTACAGGGAATCAGGGGACCCAGTACTTC. This gives the protein CASITGNQGTQYF.

The chain combines TRBV12-5 with TRBJ1-2; 8 bases agree with TRBD1. The CDR3 runs 13 residues. Trimming took 1 base from V and 8 from J; bases not matched to a gene: 3. Germline V CDR1 and CDR2: LGHNT, FRNRAP. CDR3 loop: CASGLAGGWGYTF. The DNA of the CDR3 is TGTGCTAGTGGTTTGGCAGGGGGCTGGGGCTACACCTTC. The full variable domain, its missing parts supplied by reference TRBV12-5 and TRBJ1-2, is DARVTQTPRHKVTEMGQEVTMRCQPILGHNTVFWYRQTMMQGLELLAYFRNRAPLDDSGMPKDRFSAEMPDATLATLKIQPSEPRDSAVYFCASGLAGGWGYTFGSGTRLTVV.

Turning to this clonotype: A read error may be the cause here, since a much bigger clone is one base away. The rearrangement uses TRBV20-1 and TRBJ2-1, with D hard to call. This CDR3 contains 12 residues. Germline V gene data show CDR1 as DFQATT and CDR2 as SNEGSKA (reference sequence). The CDR3 nucleotides are TGCAGTGCTAAAAGAGGATACAATGAGCAGTCCTTC. Protein product: CSAKRGYNEQSF.

This chain uses TRBV7-9 with TRBJ2-1; perhaps TRBD2 as D (8 bases). From germline, CDR1 is SEHNR and CDR2 FQNEAQ (reference sequence). The CDR3 runs 16 residues. V was shortened by 5 bases and J by 8 bases, with 22 bases between the two germline ends. In nucleotides, the CDR3 is TGTGCCAGCAGCAGGGACAGACAAGCGGGAGTATATGAGCAGTTCTTC. Translating gives CASSRDRQAGVYEQFF.

V and J are TRBV20-1 and TRBJ2-7, with TRBD1 identical over 7 bases. J lost 3 bases, V lost 1 base, and 3 bases had no gene match. CDR1 is DFQATT and CDR2 is SNEGSKA in the germline V gene (reference sequence). There are 13 residues in the CDR3. The CDR3 DNA reads as TGCAGTGCTAGAGGAGACAGGGACTACGAGCAGTACTTC. This codes for CSARGDRDYEQYF.

This clonotype was observed many times. J is TRBJ2-7 and V is TRBV7-3, with D possibly matching TRBD2 (6 bases). This CDR3 has 15 amino acids. Germline-derived CDR1 and CDR2 are SGHTA and FQGTGA. V was cut by 2 bases and J by 4 bases, with 15 bases left in between. CDR3 sequence reads: CASSLFPGLPYEQYF. CDR3 nucleotide sequence: TGTGCCAGCAGCTTATTCCCGGGACTCCCATACGAGCAGTACTTC.

This clonotype turned up a few times. The chain uses TRBV12-3 or TRBV12-4 and TRBJ1-1, with 7 bases fitting TRBD1. Trimming cost V 5 bases and J 0 bases; bases outside gene matches: 12. The CDR3 consists of 17 residues. The CDR3 spells CASSPGQPNGMNTEAFF. The DNA of the CDR3 is TGTGCCAGCAGTCCGGGACAGCCAAATGGTATGAACACTGAAGCTTTCTTT.

In this sample, this clonotype turned up many times. The chain recombines TRBV27 with TRBJ2-7; no firm D call. Germline V CDR1 and CDR2: MNHEY, SMNVEV (reference sequence). Between the trimmed V and J ends, which lost 6 bases and 4 bases, there was a span of 13 bases. The CDR3 totals 13 residues. CDR3 sequence: CASSARLRYEQYF. The CDR3 DNA reads as TGTGCCAGCAGCGCAAGATTGAGGTACGAGCAGTACTTC.

This clonotype was picked up many times. The rearrangement uses TRBV28 and TRBJ2-7, with 11 nucleotides matching TRBD2. Germline V lookup: CDR1 MDHEN, CDR2 SYDVKM. The ends lost 3 bases at V and 5 bases at J; junction bases unmatched: 6. The CDR3 is 15 amino acids. The CDR3 region has the DNA TGTGCCAGCAGTTTTCCCACTAGCGGGAGCCACGAGCAGTACTTC. Amino acids: CASSFPTSGSHEQYF.